A selection of T cell receptor beta chains follows, all from one sample in a study of identical twins. One entry per CDR3 protein results from TCRdb running MiXCR on the 5' RACE reads. This table holds some 190,000 distinct CDR3 sequences, 15% to 20% found once. These data were also reused for a study on T cells expressing NK-cell markers.

Sequenced sample: CD8+ T cells sorted from blood. The receptors were gathered from a woman younger than 35 in good health. Both conserved end residues are part of each CDR3. Fields, in order: D gene, J gene, V gene, clone size, CDR3 DNA, CDR3 protein. D genes are given only for firm matches. Clone size is stated in some rows and not others, as once, few, many or a class when expanded.

>-|TRBJ2-1|TRBV6-5|once
TGTGCCAGCAGTTACTCGATTGGCCTAGAGCAGTTCTTC
CASSYSIGLEQFF
>-|TRBJ1-2|TRBV7-9|few
TGTGCCAGCAGCTTAGGCAACGTACGGGATGGCTACACCTTC
CASSLGNVRDGYTF
>TRBD2|TRBJ2-1|TRBV5-1|few
TGCGCCAGCAGCTTGCGGGGGGTGAACGAGCAGTTCTTC
CASSLRGVNEQFF
>-|TRBJ2-3|TRBV5-1|few
TGCGCCAGCAGCTTTGACCCGCGCAGTATGGGCACAGATACGCAGTATTTT
CASSFDPRSMGTDTQYF
>-|TRBJ1-3|TRBV7-9|few
TGTGCCAGCTCCGAACTTTGGGACACCATATATTTT
CASSELWDTIYF
>-|TRBJ2-7|TRBV7-9|few
TGTGCCAGCAGCCATGGGCAGAGGAGCTCCTACGAGCAGTACTTC
CASSHGQRSSYEQYF
>-|TRBJ2-3|TRBV12-3/TRBV12-4|-
TGTGCCAGCAGTTGGACCGAGTCGGATACGCAGTATTTT
CASSWTESDTQYF
>-|TRBJ2-1|TRBV12-3/TRBV12-4|few
TGTGCCAGCACCTCCCTAGACAATGAGCAGTTCTTC
CASTSLDNEQFF
>-|TRBJ2-6|TRBV6-5|few
TGTGCCAGCAGTTACGGCCCCGGGGCCAACGTCCTGACTTTC
CASSYGPGANVLTF
>-|TRBJ1-2|TRBV7-9|-
TGTGCCAGCAGCTTATACAGGGATGGCTACACCTTC
CASSLYRDGYTF
>-|TRBJ2-1|TRBV2|-
TGTGCCAGCAGTGAAGCCTCTACCGTGGGGTTCTTC
CASSEASTVGFF
>-|TRBJ1-1|TRBV20-1|few
TGCAGTGCTAGAGATAGGTGGAGTGAAGCTTTCTTT
CSARDRWSEAFF
>-|TRBJ2-4|TRBV20-1|-
TGCAGTGCTAGCACGGACCGAATGTGGAAAAACATTCAGTACTTC
CSASTDRMWKNIQYF
>-|TRBJ1-5|TRBV9|-
TGTGCCAGCAGCGTTTCAAGGCCCCAGCATTTT
CASSVSRPQHF
>TRBD1|TRBJ2-6|TRBV12-3/TRBV12-4|-
TGTGCCAGCAGAGGGACAGGGTCTGGGGCCAACGTCCTGACTTTC
CASRGTGSGANVLTF
>TRBD1|TRBJ2-3|TRBV5-1|-
TGCGCCAGCAGCTCGGAACCCGGGACAGGGATTACAGATACGCAGTATTTT
CASSSEPGTGITDTQYF
>-|TRBJ1-5|TRBV6-1|-
TGTGCCAGCAGCGAGACTAACAGGAGTAGCAATCAGCCCCAGCATTTT
CASSETNRSSNQPQHF
>TRBD1|TRBJ2-3|TRBV7-7|few
TGTGCCAGCAGCTTAGCCTCTGGGACAGACGCAGATACGCAGTATTTT
CASSLASGTDADTQYF
>-|TRBJ2-1|TRBV6-1|-
TGTGCCAGCAGGGATAGGGGTCCTGAGCAGTTCTTC
CASRDRGPEQFF
>TRBD2|TRBJ2-2|TRBV12-3/TRBV12-4|-
TGTGCCAGCCTCTGGACTAGCGGGGACAACACCGGGGAGCTGTTTTTT
CASLWTSGDNTGELFF
>-|TRBJ2-3|TRBV7-8|-
TGTGCCAGCAGCTACGCCGTGGGGTTGGGAGCGTTGGGGGCAGATACGCAGTATTTT
CASSYAVGLGALGADTQYF
>TRBD1|TRBJ2-7|TRBV12-3/TRBV12-4|few
TGTGCCAGCAGTTTAGCAAGGGGGCTTACCTACGAGCAGTACTTC
CASSLARGLTYEQYF
>-|TRBJ2-7|TRBV7-9|-
TGTGCCAGCAGCTTAGTGCAGGGAGTGTCAGAAGAGCAGTACTTC
CASSLVQGVSEEQYF
>TRBD2|TRBJ2-1|TRBV9|-
TGTGCCAGCAGCGTTAGCGGGGGCCTCTCCTACAATGAGCAGTTCTTC
CASSVSGGLSYNEQFF
>-|TRBJ2-2|TRBV12-5|few
TGTGCTAGTGCAGGGGCTGGTACCGGGGAGCTGTTTTTT
CASAGAGTGELFF
>-|TRBJ1-4|TRBV4-3|few
TGCGCCAGCAGCCAAGCAGCCACCGGAGTGGTTGAAAAACTGTTTTTT
CASSQAATGVVEKLFF
>-|TRBJ2-3|TRBV7-2|many
TGTGCCAGCAGCCCGGGGAGCACAGATACGCAGTATTTT
CASSPGSTDTQYF
>-|TRBJ2-2|TRBV6-1|few
TGTGCCAGCAGCCCCGGGGTCCAAATTTCGAACACCGGGGAGCTGTTTTTT
CASSPGVQISNTGELFF